The 26 T cell receptor beta chains in this list originate from one sample, sequenced in a study of blood T cells in healthy people across ages. Primed by a sample-barcoded 5' primer and a J-beta primer mix, a second PCR proceeded for roughly 7 to 11 cycles. Using its own MiXCR run on the 5' RACE reads, TCRdb lists one record per CDR3 protein. The table records approximately 1.5 million distinct CDR3 sequences, approximately 32% of them present only once. Sequencing was performed on blood. All receptors come from a woman in her twenties or thirties in good health.

For the CDR3, the DNA is TGCGCCAGCAGTGAGTCGAAGGGAGTCGCTCGCTCAGATACGCAGTATTTT. Its translation: CASSESKGVARSDTQYF. The rearrangement joins TRBV10-1 to TRBJ2-3; maybe TRBD2 (5 bases). V was trimmed by 0 bases and J by 4 bases, leaving 17 bases between them. In germline, CDR1 is WNHNN, CDR2 SYGVQD (reference sequence). This CDR3 contains 17 residues.

This clonotype was counted many times. The chain has TRBV4-1 and TRBJ2-1; D is ambiguous. There are 16 residues in the CDR3. Trimming took 0 bases from V and 0 from J, leaving 9 bases between them. Germline-derived CDR1 and CDR2 are MGHRA and YSYEKL. In DNA form, the CDR3 reads TGCGCCAGCAGCCAAGATCCCGCGCGCTCCTACAATGAGCAGTTCTTC. Translated: CASSQDPARSYNEQFF.

Only a few counts were recorded for this clonotype. The chain has TRBV10-3 and TRBJ2-7, with 10 bases aligning to TRBD1. Germline CDR1 ENHRY, CDR2 SYGVKD. With V trimmed by 6 bases and J by 3 bases, 5 bases remained unmatched. The CDR3 contains 14 residues. CDR3 coding DNA: TGTGCCATCAGCGAAGGGGACAGGGGCTACGAGCAGTACTTC. Translation: CAISEGDRGYEQYF.

This clonotype was counted at least ten times. This sequence joins TRBV10-3 and TRBJ1-5; tentatively, D is TRBD1 (5 bases). Per germline, CDR1 ENHRY and CDR2 SYGVKD. Trimming pared 10 bases from V and 1 base from J, leaving 8 bases between. There are 12 residues in the CDR3. CDR3 DNA: TGTGCCAGCCAGGGAAGCAATCAGCCCCAGCATTTT. Protein product: CASQGSNQPQHF.

V and J are TRBV10-3 and TRBJ1-3; D not certain. Trimming cost V 2 bases and J 0 bases, with 11 bases left between them. The CDR3 length is 16 residues. The germline gives CDR1 ENHRY, CDR2 SYGVKD. The CDR3 region has the DNA TGTGCCATCAGTGAGCTGGACCGGAGCTCTGGAAACACCATATATTTT. Protein sequence: CAISELDRSSGNTIYF.

Regarding this clonotype: A much larger clonotype is one base distant, so this may be a read error. The chain couples TRBV4-1 to TRBJ2-7; D call uncertain. The CDR3 has 13 amino acids. Trimming took off 1 base at V and 5 bases at J, with 9 bases between the two ends. CDR1 and CDR2 from the germline V gene are MGHRA and YSYEKL. The CDR3: CASSQGSWDEQYF. CDR3 nucleotide sequence: TGCGCCAGCAGCCAAGGATCCTGGGACGAGCAGTACTTC.

The chain employs TRBV20-1 and TRBJ1-1, with TRBD1 as a possible D gene (5 bases). The CDR3 spans 12 residues. Germline CDR1 is DFQATT and CDR2 is SNEGSKA (reference sequence). Trimming shortened V by 6 bases and J by 0 bases, and 8 bases separated the two germline ends. For the CDR3, the DNA is TGCAGTGCCCAGGGCATGAACACTGAAGCTTTCTTT. This encodes CSAQGMNTEAFF.

The chain combines TRBV3-1 with TRBJ2-1; 11 bases align to TRBD1. This CDR3 is built from 19 residues. Per germline, CDR1 LGHDT and CDR2 YNNKEL (reference sequence). J lost 7 bases, V lost 0 bases, and 14 bases had no gene match. CDR3: CASSQEDRGLAGVLNEQFF. CDR3 coding DNA: TGTGCCAGCAGCCAAGAGGACAGGGGGCTCGCGGGGGTTCTGAATGAGCAGTTCTTC.

At least ten counts were recorded for this clonotype. The chain couples TRBV29-1 to TRBJ1-2; 8 positions match TRBD1. The CDR3 has 16 amino acids. Germline CDR1 reads SQVTM; CDR2 reads ANQGSEA. V was pared by 2 bases and J by 6 bases, with 14 bases of the junction left unmatched. CDR3 in DNA: TGCAGCGTTGAAACCTGGGGTATGAGGACAGGGAATGGCTACACCTTC. Translated: CSVETWGMRTGNGYTF.

This clonotype was picked up a small number of times. The J gene is TRBJ2-4, the V gene TRBV9, with a tentative D call TRBD1 (5 bases). Germline CDR1 and CDR2: SGDLS and YYNGEE. V dropped 4 bases and J dropped 2 bases, with 25 bases sitting between them. The CDR3 is 19 amino acids. CDR3 amino acids: CASSPEGRAGQVSKNIQYF. The CDR3 region has the DNA TGTGCCAGCAGCCCAGAAGGCAGGGCCGGGCAGGTTTCCAAAAACATTCAGTACTTC.

This clonotype was picked up a small number of times. This chain connects TRBV6-2 or TRBV6-3 to TRBJ2-3; 8 nucleotides agree with TRBD2. The V gene's germline CDR1 is MNHEY and CDR2 SVGEGT. V lost 6 bases to trimming and J lost 4 bases; unmatched junction nucleotides: 12. The length of the CDR3 is 16 residues. The CDR3 coding sequence is TGTGCCAGCAGGAGGAGGGGCAGCGGGGGTGCAGATACGCAGTATTTT. Its translation is CASRRRGSGGADTQYF.

The CDR3 region has the DNA TGTGCCACGGGAGGGGGTAGCGGGAGACCCTACGAGCAGTACTTC. Protein: CATGGGSGRPYEQYF. This chain joins TRBV27 and TRBJ2-4, with TRBD2 identical over 9 bases. The DNA end favors TRBJ2-7, so the J call may be wrong. The CDR3 spans 15 residues. CDR1 and CDR2 from the germline V gene are MNHEY and SMNVEV (reference sequence).

There are a few counts of this clonotype. This chain uses TRBV3-1 with TRBJ1-2, with TRBD1 as a possible D gene (6 bases). The CDR3 sequence is 14 residues long. Germline-derived CDR1 and CDR2 are LGHDT and YNNKEL (reference sequence). Trimming shortened V by 3 bases and J by 5 bases, and 13 bases separated the two germline ends. The CDR3 region has the DNA TGTGCCAGCAGCCATACAGGGTTTAATTATGGCTACACCTTC. This gives the protein CASSHTGFNYGYTF.

The chain employs TRBV18 and TRBJ1-2, with TRBD1 identical over 8 bases. There are 16 residues in the CDR3. CDR1 is KGHSH and CDR2 is LQKENI in the germline V gene. V was pared by 0 bases and J by 0 bases, with 3 bases of the junction left unmatched. DNA of the CDR3: TGTGCCAGCTCACCACCCGGGACAGGAGCTAACTATGGCTACACCTTC. This codes for CASSPPGTGANYGYTF.

The CDR3 DNA reads TGCAGCGTTGACAGCGGCGAGGGCTACACCTTC. It yields the protein CSVDSGEGYTF. The chain has TRBV29-1 and TRBJ1-2; D unclear. This CDR3 spans 11 amino acids. The germline gives CDR1 SQVTM, CDR2 ANQGSEA. The V end was cut by 3 bases, the J end by 8 bases, with 10 bases between.

The chain recombines TRBV2 with TRBJ2-3; D call uncertain. Trimming cost V 6 bases and J 1 base, with 20 bases left between them. Germline loops: CDR1 SNHLY, CDR2 FYNNEI. The CDR3 has 17 amino acids. The CDR3 nucleotides are TGTGCCAGCAGGGCGATTAGAATTGACCTAGGCACAGATACGCAGTATTTT. Translating it yields CASRAIRIDLGTDTQYF.

The chain links TRBV3-1 to TRBJ1-2; 7 positions agree with TRBD1. The CDR3 is 16 amino acids. Looked up from germline, CDR1 is LGHDT and CDR2 is YNNKEL (reference sequence). V lost 4 bases to trimming and J lost 6 bases; unmatched junction nucleotides: 14. The CDR3 DNA is TGTGCCAGCAGCCGTGAGGGACAGTCTCTCATTCATGGCTACACCTTC. This encodes CASSREGQSLIHGYTF.

At least ten counts were recorded for this clonotype. The chain combines TRBV4-1 with TRBJ2-6, with TRBD2 matching over 7 bases. Germline values: CDR1 MGHRA, CDR2 YSYEKL. The trim removed 1 base at V and 0 bases at J, leaving 3 bases unmatched. CDR3 size: 17 residues. The chain's CDR3 is CASSQVSGPSGANVLTF. The CDR3 nucleotides are TGCGCCAGCAGCCAAGTTAGCGGGCCCTCTGGGGCCAACGTCCTGACTTTC.

The table lists this clonotype with a few counts. J is TRBJ2-5 and V is TRBV5-1; 8 bases map to TRBD2. The V segment lost 1 base and the J segment 0 bases; nucleotides outside the gene matches: 5. Per germline, CDR1 SGHRS and CDR2 YFSETQ. The length of the CDR3 is 16 residues. CDR3 region: CASSLFGSGDQETQYF. The CDR3 DNA reads as TGCGCCAGCAGCTTGTTTGGTAGCGGGGACCAAGAGACCCAGTACTTC.

The chain uses TRBV7-9 and TRBJ1-1; D is undetermined. The CDR3 is made up of 14 amino acids. The germline V gene has CDR1 SEHNR and CDR2 FQNEAQ (reference sequence). The V and J ends lost 4 bases and 4 bases respectively, with 13 bases between them. CDR3 sequence reads: CASSSPMGFTEAFF. In DNA, the CDR3 is TGTGCCAGCAGCTCCCCCATGGGATTCACTGAAGCTTTCTTT.

The chain couples TRBV6-6 to TRBJ2-7; either TRBD1 or TRBD2 may supply D (5 bases each). V was trimmed by 0 bases and J by 8 bases, leaving 20 bases between them. Germline values: CDR1 MNHNY, CDR2 SVGAGI (reference sequence). The CDR3 is 16 residues long. Written as DNA, the CDR3 is TGTGCCAGCAGTTACTCACCCGGGACCATAAAATACAAGCAGTACTTC. Amino acids: CASSYSPGTIKYKQYF.

DNA for the CDR3: TGTGCCACCAGTGATTTCCCTAGCGGGAATGAGCAGTTCTTC. This translates into CATSDFPSGNEQFF. V is TRBV24-1 and J is TRBJ2-1, with 8 positions matching TRBD2. The germline V gene has CDR1 KGHDR and CDR2 SFDVKD. The CDR3 is 14 amino acids. Trimming cost V 1 base and J 7 bases; bases outside gene matches: 2.

CDR3 protein: CSAIGLLEGGYTF. Written as DNA, the CDR3 is TGCAGTGCTATCGGACTCCTGGAGGGTGGCTACACCTTC. The V and J genes are TRBV20-1 and TRBJ1-2; D gene uncertain. This CDR3 region has 13 residues. V lost 4 bases to trimming and J lost 7 bases, with 16 bases between them. Germline lookup yields CDR1 DFQATT and CDR2 SNEGSKA (reference sequence).

Comment on this clonotype: At one of its ends the junction is not consistent with the germline gene, which may arise from a read error. This rearrangement joins TRBV6-2 or TRBV6-3 to TRBJ2-3; no firm D call. The CDR3 has 13 amino acids. Germline V lookup: CDR1 MNHEY, CDR2 SVGEGT. CDR3 DNA sequence: TGTGCCAGCAATTACCTCGGCACAGATACGCAGTATTTT. Translating gives CASNYLGTDTQYF.

The V call is TRBV20-1, the J call TRBJ2-1; perhaps TRBD2 as D (5 bases). The germline V gene encodes CDR1 DFQATT and CDR2 SNEGSKA (reference sequence). CDR3 size: 12 residues. V was clipped by 5 bases and J by 4 bases, with 9 bases between them. CDR3 region: CSAPEEYNEQFF. The CDR3 DNA follows: TGCAGTGCTCCGGAGGAGTACAATGAGCAGTTCTTC.

As concerns this clonotype: A junction boundary mismatches the germline segment, possibly from a read error. This chain links TRBV27 with TRBJ2-3, with 13 bases aligning to TRBD2. This CDR3 region has 16 residues. CDR1 and CDR2 (germline): MNHEY, SMNVEV (reference sequence). The CDR3: CTSSLLAGGHTDTQYF. Written as DNA, the CDR3 is TGTACCAGCAGTCTACTAGCGGGGGGGCACACAGATACGCAGTATTTT.